The 2 T cell receptor beta chains reported below all come from one sample, sequenced in a study of T cell changes during pregnancy in multiple sclerosis. Sequenced by immunoSEQ multiplex PCR; TCRdb stores in-frame clones only, minus some. The data hold 47,000 or so clones, with 85% to 90% observed a single time. Sequenced material: peripheral blood, taken after pregnancy. The receptors were gathered from a female donor in good health, enrolled as a control in a pregnancy study.

The chain uses TRBV10-2 and TRBJ1-2; 11 bases are a match to TRBD1. The length of the CDR3 is 16 residues. J was trimmed by 8 bases and V by 6 bases; bases with no gene match: 14. The V gene's germline CDR1 is WSHSY and CDR2 SAAADI. CDR3 sequence: CASSPTTGTGGKGYTF. The CDR3 nucleotides are TGCGCCAGCAGCCCAACAACCGGGACAGGGGGGAAAGGCTACACCTTC.

V usage is TRBV7-3 and J usage is TRBJ1-2; 7 nucleotides align to TRBD1. The V segment lost 2 bases and the J segment 6 bases; nucleotides outside the gene matches: 3. The germline V gene encodes CDR1 SGHTA and CDR2 FQGTGA. The CDR3 is 13 amino acids. The DNA for the CDR3 is TGTGCCAGCAGCTTAGACAGGGTTGATGGCTACACCTTC. This sequence encodes CASSLDRVDGYTF.